This T cell receptor (beta chain) stems from a study of T cells in localized non-small cell lung cancer. Here immunoSEQ multiplex PCR was the method, and the copy in TCRdb shows in-frame clones only, minus some. Seen here are tens of thousands of clones, about 85% observed once, and the top ten hold roughly 15%. With 11 bases clipped from V and 1 base from J, the junction kept 6 bases outside the gene matches. The CDR3 is 14 residues long. Germline CDR1 is MNHNS and CDR2 is SASEGT. V usage is TRBV6-1 and J usage is TRBJ2-3, with 10 positions matching TRBD2. The sample in question was PBMCs, obtained before any cancer treatment. The sequence derives from a woman aged 35 to 70 with stage II squamous cell lung carcinoma. The CDR3 region is CAVDGTSGTDTQYF. CDR3 sequence (DNA): TGTGCCGTGGACGGGACTAGCGGCACAGATACGCAGTATTTT.